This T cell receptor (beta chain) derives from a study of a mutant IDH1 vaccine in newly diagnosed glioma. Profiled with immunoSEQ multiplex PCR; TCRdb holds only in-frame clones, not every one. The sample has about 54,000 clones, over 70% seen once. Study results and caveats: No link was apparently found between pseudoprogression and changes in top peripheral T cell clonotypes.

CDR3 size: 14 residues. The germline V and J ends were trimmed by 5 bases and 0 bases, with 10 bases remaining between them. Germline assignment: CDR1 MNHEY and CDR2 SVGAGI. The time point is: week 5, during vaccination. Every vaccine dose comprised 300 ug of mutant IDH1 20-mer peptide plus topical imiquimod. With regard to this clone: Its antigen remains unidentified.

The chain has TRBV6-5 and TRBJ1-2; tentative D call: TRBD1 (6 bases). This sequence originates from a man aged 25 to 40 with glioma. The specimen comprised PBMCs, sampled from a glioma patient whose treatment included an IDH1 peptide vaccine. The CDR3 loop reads CASSPQGTNYGYTF. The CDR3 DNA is TGTGCCAGCAGTCCACAGGGAACTAACTATGGCTACACCTTC.